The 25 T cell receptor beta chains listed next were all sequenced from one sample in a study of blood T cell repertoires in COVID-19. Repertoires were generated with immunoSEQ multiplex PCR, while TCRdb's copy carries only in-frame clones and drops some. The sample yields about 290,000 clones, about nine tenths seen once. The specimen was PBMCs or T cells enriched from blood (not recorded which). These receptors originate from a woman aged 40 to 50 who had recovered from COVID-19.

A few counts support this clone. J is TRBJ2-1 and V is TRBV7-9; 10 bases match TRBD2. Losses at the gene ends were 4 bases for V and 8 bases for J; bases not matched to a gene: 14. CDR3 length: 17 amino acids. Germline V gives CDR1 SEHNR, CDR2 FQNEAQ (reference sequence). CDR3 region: CASSSKRLAGARHEQFF. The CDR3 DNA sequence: TGTGCCAGCAGCTCCAAGCGGCTAGCGGGAGCTCGGCATGAGCAGTTCTTC. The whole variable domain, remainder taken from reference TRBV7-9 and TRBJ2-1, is DTGVSQNPRHKITKRGQNVTFRCDPISEHNRLYWYRQTLGQGPEFLTYFQNEAQLEKSRLLSDRFSAERPKGSFSTLEIQRTEQGDSAMYLCASSSKRLAGARHEQFFGPGTRLTVL.

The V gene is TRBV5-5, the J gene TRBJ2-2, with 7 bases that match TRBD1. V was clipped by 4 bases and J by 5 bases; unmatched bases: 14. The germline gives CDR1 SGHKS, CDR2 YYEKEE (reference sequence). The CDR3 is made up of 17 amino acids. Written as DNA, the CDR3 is TGTGCCAGCAGCCCAAACAGGGGCCCCGTAGGAACCGGGGAGCTGTTTTTT. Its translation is CASSPNRGPVGTGELFF.

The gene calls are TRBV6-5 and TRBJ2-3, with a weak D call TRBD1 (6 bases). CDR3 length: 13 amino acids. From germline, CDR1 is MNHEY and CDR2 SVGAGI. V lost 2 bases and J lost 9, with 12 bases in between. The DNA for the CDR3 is TGTGCCAGCAGTTACCCCGGGACAAGCACGCAGTATTTT. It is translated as CASSYPGTSTQYF.

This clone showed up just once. The CDR3 DNA reads as TGTGCCACCAGTGAACTAACAGGGGGCAGGGAGACCCAGTACTTC. It codes for CATSELTGGRETQYF. The rearrangement links TRBV24-1 to TRBJ2-5; 9 bases match TRBD1. CDR1 is KGHDR and CDR2 is SFDVKD in the germline V gene. CDR3 length: 15 amino acids. With 4 bases clipped from V and 5 bases from J, the junction kept 7 bases outside the gene matches.

The CDR3 reads CASSLPSGIPNEKLFF. As DNA, the CDR3 is TGCGCCAGCAGCTTGCCCTCCGGGATACCTAATGAAAAACTGTTTTTT. This chain uses TRBV5-1 with TRBJ1-4; D not certain. V shed 1 base and J shed 3 bases, with 13 bases lying between them. This CDR3 spans 16 amino acids. Germline lookup yields CDR1 SGHRS and CDR2 YFSETQ. The full variable domain, with the rest looked up from reference TRBV5-1 and TRBJ1-4, is KAGVTQTPRYLIKTRGQQVTLSCSPISGHRSVSWYQQTPGQGLQFLFEYFSETQRNKGNFPGRFSGRQFSNSRSEMNVSTLELGDSALYLCASSLPSGIPNEKLFFGSGTQLSVL.

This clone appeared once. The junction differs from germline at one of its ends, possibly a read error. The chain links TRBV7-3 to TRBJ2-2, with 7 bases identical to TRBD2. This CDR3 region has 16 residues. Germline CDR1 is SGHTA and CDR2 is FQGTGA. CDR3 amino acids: CASSLHGLGNTGELFF. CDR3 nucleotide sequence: TGTGCCAGCAGCCTCCATGGACTAGGAAACACCGGAGAGCTGTTTTTT.

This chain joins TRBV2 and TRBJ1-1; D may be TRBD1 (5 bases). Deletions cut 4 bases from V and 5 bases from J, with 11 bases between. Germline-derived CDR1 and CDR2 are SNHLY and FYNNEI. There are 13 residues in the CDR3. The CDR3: CASSVSRATEAFF. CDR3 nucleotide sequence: TGTGCCAGCAGTGTCAGCAGGGCAACTGAAGCTTTCTTT.

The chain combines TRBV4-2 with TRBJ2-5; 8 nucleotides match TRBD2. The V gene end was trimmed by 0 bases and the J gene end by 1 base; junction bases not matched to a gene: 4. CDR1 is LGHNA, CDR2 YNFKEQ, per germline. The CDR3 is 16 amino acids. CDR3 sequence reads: CASSQDLAGTQETQYF. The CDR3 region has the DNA TGTGCCAGCAGCCAAGATTTAGCGGGAACCCAAGAGACCCAGTACTTC.

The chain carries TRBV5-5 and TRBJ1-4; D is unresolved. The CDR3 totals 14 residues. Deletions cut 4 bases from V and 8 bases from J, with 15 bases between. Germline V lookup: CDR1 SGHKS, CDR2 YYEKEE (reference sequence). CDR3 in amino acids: CASSREPSGEKLFF. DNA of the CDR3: TGTGCCAGCAGCCGCGAACCGTCAGGCGAAAAACTGTTTTTT.

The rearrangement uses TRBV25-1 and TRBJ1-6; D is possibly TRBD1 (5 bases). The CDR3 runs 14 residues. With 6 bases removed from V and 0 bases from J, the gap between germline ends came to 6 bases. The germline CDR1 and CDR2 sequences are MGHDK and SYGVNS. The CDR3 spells CASRGGSYNSPLHF. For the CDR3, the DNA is TGTGCCAGCAGGGGGGGCTCCTATAATTCACCCCTCCACTTT.

CDR3 in DNA: TGCGCCAGCAGCTTGGGGAGCGCAACTAATGTTAATGAAAAACTGTTTTTT. Protein product: CASSLGSATNVNEKLFF. The chain combines TRBV5-1 with TRBJ1-4; D is unresolved. The CDR3 has 17 amino acids. From germline, CDR1 is SGHRS and CDR2 YFSETQ. With 0 bases removed from V and 4 bases from J, the gap between germline ends came to 16 bases.

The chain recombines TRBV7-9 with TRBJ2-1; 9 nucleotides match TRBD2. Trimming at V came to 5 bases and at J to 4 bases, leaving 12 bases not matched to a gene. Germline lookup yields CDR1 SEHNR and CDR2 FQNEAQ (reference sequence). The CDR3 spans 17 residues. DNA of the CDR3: TGTGCCAGCAGCCCACGGCCCGGACTAGCGCGATACAATGAGCAGTTCTTC. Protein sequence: CASSPRPGLARYNEQFF.

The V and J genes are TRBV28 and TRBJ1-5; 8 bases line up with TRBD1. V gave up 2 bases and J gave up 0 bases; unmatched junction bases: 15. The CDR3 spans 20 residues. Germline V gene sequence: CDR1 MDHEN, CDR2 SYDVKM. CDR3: CASSLSQGAGGADSNQPQHF. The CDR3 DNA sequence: TGTGCCAGCAGTTTAAGCCAGGGGGCGGGAGGGGCTGATAGCAATCAGCCCCAGCATTTT.

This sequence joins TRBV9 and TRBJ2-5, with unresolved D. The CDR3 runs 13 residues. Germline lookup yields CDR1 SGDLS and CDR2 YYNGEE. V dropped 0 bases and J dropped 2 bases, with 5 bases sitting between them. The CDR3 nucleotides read TGTGCCAGCAGCGTAGACATACAAGAGACCCAGTACTTC. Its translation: CASSVDIQETQYF.

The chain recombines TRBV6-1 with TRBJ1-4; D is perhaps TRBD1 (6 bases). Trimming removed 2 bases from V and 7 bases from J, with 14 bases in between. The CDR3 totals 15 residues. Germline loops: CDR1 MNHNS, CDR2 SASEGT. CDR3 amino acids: CASSEPGAASEKLFF. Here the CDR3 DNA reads TGTGCCAGCAGTGAACCAGGGGCGGCAAGTGAAAAACTGTTTTTT.

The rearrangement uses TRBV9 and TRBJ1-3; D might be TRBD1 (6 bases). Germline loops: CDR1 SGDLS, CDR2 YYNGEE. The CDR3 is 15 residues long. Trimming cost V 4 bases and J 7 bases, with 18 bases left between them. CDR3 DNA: TGTGCCAGCAGCCCCCAGCTACAGGGCAGGAACACCATATATTTT. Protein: CASSPQLQGRNTIYF.

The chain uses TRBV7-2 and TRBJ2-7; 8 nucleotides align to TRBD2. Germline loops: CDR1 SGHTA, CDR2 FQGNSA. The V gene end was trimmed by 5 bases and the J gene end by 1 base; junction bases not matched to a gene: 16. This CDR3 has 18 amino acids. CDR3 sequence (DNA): TGTGCCAGCAGCCCACGGGGGGGGACTCACCTATTTTCCTACGAGCAGTACTTC. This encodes CASSPRGGTHLFSYEQYF.

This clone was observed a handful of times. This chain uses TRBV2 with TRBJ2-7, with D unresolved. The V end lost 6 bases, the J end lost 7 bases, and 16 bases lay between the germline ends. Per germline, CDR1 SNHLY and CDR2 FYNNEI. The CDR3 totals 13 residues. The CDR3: CASRGSELREQYF. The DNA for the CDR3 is TGTGCCAGCAGAGGCAGCGAACTTCGGGAGCAGTACTTC.

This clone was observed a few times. For the CDR3, the DNA is TGTGCCACCAGCAGAGTTTTGAGCGGCGAAGATGGCTACACCTTC. It specifies CATSRVLSGEDGYTF. The chain recombines TRBV15 with TRBJ1-2; D remains unclear. The CDR3 runs 15 residues. Per the germline V gene, CDR1 is LNHNV and CDR2 is YYDKDF (reference sequence). Trimming removed 1 base at V and 6 bases at J, with 15 bases between.

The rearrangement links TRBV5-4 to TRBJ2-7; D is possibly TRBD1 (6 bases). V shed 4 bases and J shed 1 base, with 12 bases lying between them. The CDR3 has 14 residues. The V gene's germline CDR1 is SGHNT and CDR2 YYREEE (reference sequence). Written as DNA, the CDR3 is TGTGCCAGCAGCGTCGGACAGAGATCCTACGAGCAGTACTTC. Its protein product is CASSVGQRSYEQYF.

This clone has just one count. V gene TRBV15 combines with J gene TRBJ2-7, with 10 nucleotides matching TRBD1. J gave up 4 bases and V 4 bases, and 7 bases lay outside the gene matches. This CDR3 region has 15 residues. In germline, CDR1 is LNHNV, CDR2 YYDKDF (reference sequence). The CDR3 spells CATSTVRDRGYEQYF. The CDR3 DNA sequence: TGTGCCACCAGCACCGTCCGGGACAGGGGTTACGAGCAGTACTTC.

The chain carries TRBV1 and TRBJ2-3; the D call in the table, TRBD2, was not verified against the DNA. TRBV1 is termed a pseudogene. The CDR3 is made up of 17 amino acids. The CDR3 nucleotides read TGCACCAGCAGCCAACCCTCTAGCGGGGGAAGCACAGATACGCAGTATTTT. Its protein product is CTSSQPSSGGSTDTQYF.

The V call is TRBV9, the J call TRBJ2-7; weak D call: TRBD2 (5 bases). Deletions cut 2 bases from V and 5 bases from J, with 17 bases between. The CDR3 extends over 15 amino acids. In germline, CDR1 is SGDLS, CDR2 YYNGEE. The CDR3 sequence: CASSVSPGNLNEQYF. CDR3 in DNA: TGTGCCAGCAGCGTTTCCCCGGGGAATCTCAACGAGCAGTACTTC.

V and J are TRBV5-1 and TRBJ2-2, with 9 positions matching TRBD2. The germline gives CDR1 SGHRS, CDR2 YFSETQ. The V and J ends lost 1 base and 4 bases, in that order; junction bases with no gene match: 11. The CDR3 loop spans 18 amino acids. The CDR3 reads CASSLQAGGASGTGELFF. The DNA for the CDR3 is TGCGCCAGCAGCTTGCAAGCGGGAGGAGCTAGCGGCACCGGGGAGCTGTTTTTT.

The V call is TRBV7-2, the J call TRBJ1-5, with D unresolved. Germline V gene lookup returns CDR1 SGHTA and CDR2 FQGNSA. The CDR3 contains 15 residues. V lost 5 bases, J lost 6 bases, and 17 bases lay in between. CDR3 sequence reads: CASSTGSGNGQPQHF. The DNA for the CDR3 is TGTGCCAGCAGCACCGGGTCGGGTAACGGTCAGCCCCAGCATTTT.